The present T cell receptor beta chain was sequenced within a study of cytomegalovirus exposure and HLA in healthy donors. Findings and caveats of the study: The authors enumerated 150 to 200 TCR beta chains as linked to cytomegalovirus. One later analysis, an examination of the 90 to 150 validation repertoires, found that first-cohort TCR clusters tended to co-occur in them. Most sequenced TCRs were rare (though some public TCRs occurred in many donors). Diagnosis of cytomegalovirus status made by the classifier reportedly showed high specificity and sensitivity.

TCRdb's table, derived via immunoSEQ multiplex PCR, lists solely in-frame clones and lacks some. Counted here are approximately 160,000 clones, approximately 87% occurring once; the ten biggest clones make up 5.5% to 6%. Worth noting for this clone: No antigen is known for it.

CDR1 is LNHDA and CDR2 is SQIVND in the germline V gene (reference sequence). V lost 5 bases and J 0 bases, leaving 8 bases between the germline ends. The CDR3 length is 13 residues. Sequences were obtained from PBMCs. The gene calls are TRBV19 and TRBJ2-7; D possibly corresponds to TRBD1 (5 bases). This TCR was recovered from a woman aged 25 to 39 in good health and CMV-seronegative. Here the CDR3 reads CASSPGISYEQYF. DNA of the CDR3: TGTGCCAGTAGTCCAGGGATCTCCTACGAGCAGTACTTC.